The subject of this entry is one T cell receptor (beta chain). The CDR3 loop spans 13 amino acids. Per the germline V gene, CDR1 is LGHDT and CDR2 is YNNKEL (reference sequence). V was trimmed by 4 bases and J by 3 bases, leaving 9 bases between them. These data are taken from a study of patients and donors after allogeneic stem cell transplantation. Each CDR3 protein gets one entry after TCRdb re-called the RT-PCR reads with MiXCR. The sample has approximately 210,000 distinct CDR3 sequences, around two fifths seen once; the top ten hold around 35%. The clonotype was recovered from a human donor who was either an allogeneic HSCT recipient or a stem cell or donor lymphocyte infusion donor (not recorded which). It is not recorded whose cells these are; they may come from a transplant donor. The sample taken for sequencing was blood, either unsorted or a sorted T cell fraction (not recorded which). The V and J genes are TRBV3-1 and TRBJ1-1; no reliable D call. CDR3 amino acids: CASSLKADTEAFF. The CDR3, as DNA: TGTGCCAGCAGCCTTAAGGCGGACACTGAAGCTTTCTTT.